This passage covers 10 T cell receptor beta chains from one sample sequenced in a study of T cells in localized non-small cell lung cancer (dated by TCRdb to the early 2020s). Library creation used the immunoSEQ multiplex PCR assay. This immuneACCESS table, as held by TCRdb, lists in-frame sequences with V and J called but not all clones. Of the missing ones, under half trace to an unresolved V gene in checked studies; the others have no known cause. A total of some 19,000 clones appear in this sample, about 93% of them only once. The ten most abundant clones make up less than 5% of the sample. The sequences come from peripheral blood, collected before any cancer treatment. These receptor sequences come from a male donor at least 60 years old with stage I squamous cell lung carcinoma.

V and J are TRBV2 and TRBJ1-2; D is unresolved. Germline assignment: CDR1 SNHLY and CDR2 FYNNEI. The CDR3 runs 15 residues. V was clipped by 4 bases and J by 0 bases, with 12 bases between them. The CDR3 loop reads CASSVLAPANYGYTF. DNA for the CDR3: TGTGCCAGCAGTGTTCTCGCGCCGGCTAACTATGGCTACACCTTC. The entire variable domain, with the rest obtained from reference TRBV2 and TRBJ1-2, is as follows: EPEVTQTPSHQVTQMGQEVILRCVPISNHLYFYWYRQILGQKVEFLVSFYNNEISEKSEIFDDQFSVERPDGSNFTLKIRSTKLEDSAMYFCASSVLAPANYGYTFGSGTRLTVV.

V and J are TRBV28 and TRBJ2-2; D may match TRBD1 or TRBD2 (5 bases each). The V end was cut by 7 bases, the J end by 4 bases, with 16 bases between. The CDR3 totals 15 residues. Germline-derived CDR1 and CDR2 are MDHEN and SYDVKM. The CDR3, as DNA: TGTGCCAGCATGACCGGGGCCCACGGCACCGGGGAGCTGTTTTTT. The encoded protein is CASMTGAHGTGELFF.

The chain carries TRBV9 and TRBJ2-3; 8 positions agree with TRBD1. J was trimmed by 4 bases and V by 4 bases; bases with no gene match: 11. This CDR3 is built from 16 residues. In germline, CDR1 is SGDLS, CDR2 YYNGEE. This chain's CDR3 is CASSYFGTGDADTQYF. DNA of the CDR3: TGTGCCAGCAGCTATTTTGGGACAGGTGATGCAGATACGCAGTATTTT.

The rearrangement links TRBV19 to TRBJ1-2, with D possibly TRBD1 on 5 matching bases. The CDR3 is 13 amino acids. V gave up 5 bases and J gave up 4 bases, with 11 bases separating them. The germline CDR1 and CDR2 sequences are LNHDA and SQIVND (reference sequence). The DNA of the CDR3 is TGTGCCAGTAGTCCTGGGACGTTCTATGGCTACACCTTC. It is translated as CASSPGTFYGYTF.

This chain uses TRBV6-6 with TRBJ2-7, with unresolved D. Germline values: CDR1 MNHNY, CDR2 SVGAGI (reference sequence). Trimming cost V 3 bases and J 2 bases, with 8 bases left between them. The CDR3 is 13 amino acids. The CDR3 DNA is TGTGCCAGCAGTTATAGTGTCACCTACGAGCAGTACTTC. It yields the protein CASSYSVTYEQYF.

V and J are TRBV11-3 and TRBJ2-1; 11 bases match TRBD2. The germline CDR1 and CDR2 sequences are SGHNT and YENEEA. J was trimmed by 2 bases and V by 3 bases; bases with no gene match: 9. The CDR3 runs 18 residues. The CDR3 region is CASSFGLAGGNTYNEQFF. The CDR3 DNA is TGTGCCAGCAGCTTTGGGTTAGCGGGAGGGAACACCTACAATGAGCAGTTCTTC.

This chain joins TRBV9 and TRBJ2-7; D might be TRBD2 (5 bases). CDR1 and CDR2 from the germline V gene are SGDLS and YYNGEE. This CDR3 is 14 amino acids long. The germline V and J ends were trimmed by 3 bases and 7 bases, with 17 bases remaining between them. CDR3 DNA sequence: TGTGCCAGCAGCGCTCGACCGATTGAGGGAGAGCAGTACTTC. Translated, it gives CASSARPIEGEQYF.

Concerning this clone itself: The sample holds other DNA sequences that translate to the same CDR3. The J gene is TRBJ2-7, the V gene TRBV5-1; no definite D call. Deletions cut 4 bases from V and 7 bases from J, with 18 bases between. Germline loops: CDR1 SGHRS, CDR2 YFSETQ. The length of the CDR3 is 14 residues. Written as DNA, the CDR3 is TGCGCCAGCAGCCTCGGCCGGGCCGGCGCTGAGCAGTACTTC. It is translated as CASSLGRAGAEQYF.

The chain uses TRBV29-1 and TRBJ2-3; a weak D match, TRBD2 (7 bases). The CDR3 loop spans 12 amino acids. V lost 2 bases and J lost 10, with 13 bases in between. Germline-derived CDR1 and CDR2 are SQVTM and ANQGSEA. CDR3 nucleotide sequence: TGCAGCGTTGAATTGGGGGGGCGTGCGCAGTATTTT. Protein sequence: CSVELGGRAQYF.

CDR3 region: CASSPLSDRGGYTF. The CDR3 DNA follows: TGTGCCAGCAGTCCACTATCGGACAGGGGAGGCTACACCTTC. The V gene is TRBV28, the J gene TRBJ1-2; TRBD1 matches 9 bases. The V gene's germline CDR1 is MDHEN and CDR2 SYDVKM. Trimming at V came to 5 bases and at J to 8 bases, leaving 9 bases not matched to a gene. The CDR3 has 14 amino acids.